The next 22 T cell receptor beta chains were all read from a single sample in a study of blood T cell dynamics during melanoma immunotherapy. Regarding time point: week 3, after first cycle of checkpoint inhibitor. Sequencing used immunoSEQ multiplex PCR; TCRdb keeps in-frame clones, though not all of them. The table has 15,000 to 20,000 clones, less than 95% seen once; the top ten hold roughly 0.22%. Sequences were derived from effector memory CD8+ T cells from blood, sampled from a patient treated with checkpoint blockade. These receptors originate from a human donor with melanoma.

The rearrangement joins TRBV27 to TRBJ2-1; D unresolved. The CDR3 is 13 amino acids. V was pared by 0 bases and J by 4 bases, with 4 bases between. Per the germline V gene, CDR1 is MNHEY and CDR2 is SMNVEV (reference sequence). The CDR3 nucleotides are TGTGCCAGCAGTTTATCGTCTTACAATGAGCAGTTCTTC. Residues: CASSLSSYNEQFF.

In DNA form, the CDR3 reads TGTGCCAGCAGGCCCGGGGTTCCCTACGAGCAGTACTTC. Translating gives CASRPGVPYEQYF. The chain is built from TRBV28 and TRBJ2-7; weak D call: TRBD2 (5 bases). The length of the CDR3 is 13 residues. Trimming cost V 6 bases and J 2 bases, with 11 bases left between them. Germline V gene data show CDR1 as MDHEN and CDR2 as SYDVKM.

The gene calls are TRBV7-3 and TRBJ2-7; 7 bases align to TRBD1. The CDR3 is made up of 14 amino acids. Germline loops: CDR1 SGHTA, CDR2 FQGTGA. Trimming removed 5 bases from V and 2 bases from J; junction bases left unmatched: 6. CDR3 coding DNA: TGTGCCAGCAGCGTCGGGACAGACCCCTACGAGCAGTACTTC. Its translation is CASSVGTDPYEQYF. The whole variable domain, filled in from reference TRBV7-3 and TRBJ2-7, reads GAGVSQTPSNKVTEKGKYVELRCDPISGHTALYWYRQSLGQGPEFLIYFQGTGAADDSGLPNDRFFAVRPEGSVSTLKIQRTERGDSAVYLCASSVGTDPYEQYFGPGTRLTVT.

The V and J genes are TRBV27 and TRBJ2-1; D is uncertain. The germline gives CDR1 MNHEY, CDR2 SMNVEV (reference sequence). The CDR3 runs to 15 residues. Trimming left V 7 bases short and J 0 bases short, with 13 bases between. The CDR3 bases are TGTGCCAGCAATCGGCGGACGTCCTCCTACAATGAGCAGTTCTTC. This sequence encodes CASNRRTSSYNEQFF.

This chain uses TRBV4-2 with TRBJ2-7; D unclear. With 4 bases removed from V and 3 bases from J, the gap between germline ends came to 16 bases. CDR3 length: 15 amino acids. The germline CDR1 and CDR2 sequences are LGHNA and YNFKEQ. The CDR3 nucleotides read TGTGCCAGCAGCCCCAGACAAGGGCAGCGCTACGAGCAGTACTTC. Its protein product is CASSPRQGQRYEQYF.

The CDR3 region has the DNA TGTGCCACCAGCCTCCCCAGTGGCGGTCCTGTGGATGAGCAGTTCTTC. As protein: CATSLPSGGPVDEQFF. The chain couples TRBV15 to TRBJ2-1; D gene uncertain. This CDR3 comprises 16 residues. CDR1 and CDR2 (germline): LNHNV, YYDKDF (reference sequence). V lost 5 bases, J lost 8 bases, and 22 bases lay in between. The full variable domain, completed using reference TRBV15 and TRBJ2-1, is DAMVIQNPRYQVTQFGKPVTLSCSQTLNHNVMYWYQQKSSQAPKLLFHYYDKDFNNEADTPDNFQSRRPNTSFCFLDIRSPGLGDTAMYLCATSLPSGGPVDEQFFGPGTRLTVL.

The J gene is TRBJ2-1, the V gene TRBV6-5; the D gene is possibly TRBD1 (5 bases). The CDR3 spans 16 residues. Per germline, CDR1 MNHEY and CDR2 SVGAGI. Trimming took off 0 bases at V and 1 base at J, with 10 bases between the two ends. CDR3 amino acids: CASSYSIGESYNEQFF. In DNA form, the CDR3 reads TGTGCCAGCAGTTACTCGATAGGGGAATCCTACAATGAGCAGTTCTTC.

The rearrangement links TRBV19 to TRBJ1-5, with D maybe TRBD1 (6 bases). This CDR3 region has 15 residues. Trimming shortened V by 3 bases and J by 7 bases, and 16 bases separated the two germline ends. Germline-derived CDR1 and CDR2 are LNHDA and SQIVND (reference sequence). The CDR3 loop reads CASSINLGAWQPQHF. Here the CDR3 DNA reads TGTGCCAGTAGTATCAATTTGGGGGCATGGCAGCCCCAGCATTTT. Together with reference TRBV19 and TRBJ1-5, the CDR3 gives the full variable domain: DGGITQSPKYLFRKEGQNVTLSCEQNLNHDAMYWYRQDPGQGLRLIYYSQIVNDFQKGDIAEGYSVSREKKESFPLTVTSAQKNPTAFYLCASSINLGAWQPQHFGDGTRLSIL.

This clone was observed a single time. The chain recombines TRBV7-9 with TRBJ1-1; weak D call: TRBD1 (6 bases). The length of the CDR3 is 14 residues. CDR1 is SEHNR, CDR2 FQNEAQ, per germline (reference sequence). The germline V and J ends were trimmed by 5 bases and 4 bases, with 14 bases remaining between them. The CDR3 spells CASSPRTAFTEAFF. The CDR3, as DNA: TGTGCCAGCAGCCCACGGACAGCCTTCACTGAAGCTTTCTTT.

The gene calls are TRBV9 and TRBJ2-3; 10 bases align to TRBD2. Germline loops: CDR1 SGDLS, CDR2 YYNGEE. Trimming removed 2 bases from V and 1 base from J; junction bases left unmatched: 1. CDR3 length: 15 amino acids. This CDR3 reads CASSVGTSGTDTQYF. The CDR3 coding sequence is TGTGCCAGCAGCGTTGGGACTAGCGGCACAGATACGCAGTATTTT.

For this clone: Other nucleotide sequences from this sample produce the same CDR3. CDR3 amino acids: CASSVEALAGYYEQYF. The CDR3 DNA reads TGTGCCAGCAGCGTAGAGGCCCTAGCGGGCTATTACGAGCAGTACTTC. V is TRBV9 and J is TRBJ2-7; 8 bases match TRBD2. CDR1 and CDR2 (germline): SGDLS, YYNGEE. Unmatched junction bases numbered 9, after V lost 0 bases and J lost 4 bases. The CDR3 runs to 16 residues.

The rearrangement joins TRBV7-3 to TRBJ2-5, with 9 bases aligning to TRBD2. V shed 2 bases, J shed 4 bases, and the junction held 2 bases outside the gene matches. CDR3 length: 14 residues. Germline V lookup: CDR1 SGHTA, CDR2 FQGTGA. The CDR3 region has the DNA TGTGCCAGCAGCTTAGCGGGAGGGGGAGAGACCCAGTACTTC. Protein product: CASSLAGGGETQYF.

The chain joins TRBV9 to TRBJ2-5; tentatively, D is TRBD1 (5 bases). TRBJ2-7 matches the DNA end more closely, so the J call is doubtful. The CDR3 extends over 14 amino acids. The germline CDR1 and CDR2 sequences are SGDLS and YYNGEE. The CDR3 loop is CASSVGGSNYEQYF. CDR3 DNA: TGTGCCAGCAGCGTAGGGGGCAGTAACTACGAGCAGTACTTC.

The CDR3 DNA reads as TGTGCCAGCAGTTACAGCCGGGACAGAGCCTACAATGAGCAGTTCTTC. This encodes CASSYSRDRAYNEQFF. The chain uses TRBV6-5 and TRBJ2-1; 7 bases match TRBD1. V trimming: 2 bases; J trimming: 2 bases; junction bases outside the gene matches: 6. CDR3 length: 16 residues. The V gene's germline CDR1 is MNHEY and CDR2 SVGAGI.

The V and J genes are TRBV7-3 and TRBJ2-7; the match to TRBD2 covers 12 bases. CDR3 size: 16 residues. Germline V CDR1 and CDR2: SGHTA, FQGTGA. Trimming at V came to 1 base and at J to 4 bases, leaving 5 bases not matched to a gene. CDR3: CASSLITSGRRYEQYF. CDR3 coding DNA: TGTGCCAGCAGCTTAATCACTAGCGGGAGGAGGTACGAGCAGTACTTC.

In DNA, the CDR3 is TGTGCCAGCTCGCTCCGGGACAGGGAAACTGAAGCTTTCTTT. This codes for CASSLRDRETEAFF. V usage is TRBV18 and J usage is TRBJ1-1, with 9 bases aligning to TRBD1. The CDR3 covers 14 residues. V was clipped by 6 bases and J by 5 bases; unmatched bases: 7. CDR1 and CDR2 from the germline V gene are KGHSH and LQKENI.

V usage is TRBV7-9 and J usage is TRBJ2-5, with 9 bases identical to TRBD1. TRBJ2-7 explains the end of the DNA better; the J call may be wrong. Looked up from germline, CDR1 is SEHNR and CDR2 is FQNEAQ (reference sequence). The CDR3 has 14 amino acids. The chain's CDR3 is CATFGTGSSYEQYF. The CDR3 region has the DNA TGTGCCACCTTTGGGACAGGGAGCTCCTACGAGCAGTACTTC.

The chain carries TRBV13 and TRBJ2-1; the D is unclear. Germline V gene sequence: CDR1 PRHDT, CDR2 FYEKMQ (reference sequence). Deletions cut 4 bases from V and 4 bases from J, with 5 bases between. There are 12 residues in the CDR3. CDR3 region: CASSSTYNEQFF. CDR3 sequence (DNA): TGTGCCAGCAGCTCGACTTACAATGAGCAGTTCTTC.

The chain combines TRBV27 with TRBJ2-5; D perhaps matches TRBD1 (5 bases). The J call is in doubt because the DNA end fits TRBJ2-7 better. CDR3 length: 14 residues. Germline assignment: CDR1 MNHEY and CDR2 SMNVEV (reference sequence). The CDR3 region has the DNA TGTGCCAGCAGTTTATCCGAGGACAACTACGAGCAGTACTTC. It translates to CASSLSEDNYEQYF.

CDR3 DNA: TGTGCCAGCAGCTTAGCGATCGGGCGGGAGGAGGTAGCGGATACGCAGTATTTT. Amino acid sequence: CASSLAIGREEVADTQYF. The chain links TRBV7-8 to TRBJ2-3; 8 bases are a match to TRBD2. The germline V gene has CDR1 SGHVS and CDR2 FQNEAQ. The junction had 14 bases not matched to a gene; V was cut back by 0 bases and J by 6 bases. The CDR3 has 18 residues.

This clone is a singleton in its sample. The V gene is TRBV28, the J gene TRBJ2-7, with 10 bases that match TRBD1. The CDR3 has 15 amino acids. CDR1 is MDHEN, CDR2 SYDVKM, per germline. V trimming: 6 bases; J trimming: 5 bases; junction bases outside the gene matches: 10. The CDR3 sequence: CASSPIGTGDHEQYF. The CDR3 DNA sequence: TGTGCCAGCAGCCCAATAGGGACAGGGGACCACGAGCAGTACTTC.

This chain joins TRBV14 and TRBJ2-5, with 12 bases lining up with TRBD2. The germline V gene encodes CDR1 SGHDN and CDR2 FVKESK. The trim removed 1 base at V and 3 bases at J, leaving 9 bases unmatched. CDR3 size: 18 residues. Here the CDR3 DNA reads TGTGCCAGCAGCCAAGGACTCCACTGGACTAGCGGGAAAGAGACCCAGTACTTC. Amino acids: CASSQGLHWTSGKETQYF.